Given below is one TCR beta chain in context. The sample comes from a study of blood T cell repertoires in COVID-19. Clones were sequenced by immunoSEQ multiplex PCR, and TCRdb holds only the in-frame ones, with some missing. The sample shows about 100,000 clones, less than 95% of them seen only once. CDR1 SGHRS and CDR2 YFSETQ come from the germline V gene. The CDR3 length is 14 residues. The V end lost 3 bases, the J end lost 1 base, and 10 bases lay between the germline ends. The sequence came from a man aged 18 to 30 with COVID-19, enrolled during active disease. This chain uses TRBV5-1 with TRBJ2-5; D is undetermined. Sequencing input: peripheral blood. CDR3 protein: CASSYREVQETQYF. CDR3 coding DNA: TGCGCCAGCAGCTACCGCGAGGTCCAAGAGACCCAGTACTTC.